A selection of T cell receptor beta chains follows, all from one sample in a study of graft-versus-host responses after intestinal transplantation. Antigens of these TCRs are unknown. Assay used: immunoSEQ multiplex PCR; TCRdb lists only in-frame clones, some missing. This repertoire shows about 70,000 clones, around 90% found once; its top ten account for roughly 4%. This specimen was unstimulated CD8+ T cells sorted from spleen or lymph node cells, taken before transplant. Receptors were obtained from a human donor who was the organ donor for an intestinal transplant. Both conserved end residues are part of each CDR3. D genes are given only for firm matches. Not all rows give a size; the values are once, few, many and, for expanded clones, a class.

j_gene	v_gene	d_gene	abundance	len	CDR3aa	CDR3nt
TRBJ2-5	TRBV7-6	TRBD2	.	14	CASSLAGGKETQYF	TGTGCCAGCAGCTTAGCCGGGGGGAAAGAGACCCAGTACTTC
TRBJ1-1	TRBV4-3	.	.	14	CASSQVAKGTEAFF	TGCGCCAGCAGCCAAGTAGCCAAGGGGACTGAAGCTTTCTTT
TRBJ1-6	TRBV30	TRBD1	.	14	CAWNRGQGNSPLHF	TGTGCCTGGAACCGGGGACAGGGTAATTCACCCCTCCACTTT
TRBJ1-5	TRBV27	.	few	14	CASSPAPGYQPQHF	TGTGCCAGCAGTCCGGCCCCCGGGTATCAGCCCCAGCATTTT
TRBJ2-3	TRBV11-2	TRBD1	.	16	CASSTWTGASPDTQYF	TGTGCCAGCAGCACTTGGACAGGGGCAAGCCCAGATACGCAGTATTTT
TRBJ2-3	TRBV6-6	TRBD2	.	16	CASSYSAGGSTDTQYF	TGTGCCAGCAGTTACTCGGCCGGGGGGAGCACAGATACGCAGTATTTT
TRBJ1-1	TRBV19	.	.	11	CASGSNTEAFF	TGTGCCAGCGGGTCCAACACTGAAGCTTTCTTT
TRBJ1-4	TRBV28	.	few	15	CASSFLTTGSTKLFF	TGTGCCAGCAGTTTTTTAACCACAGGGTCTACCAAACTGTTTTTT
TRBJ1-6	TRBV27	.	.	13	CASSFSPGSPLHF	TGTGCCAGCAGTTTCAGTCCGGGTTCACCCCTCCACTTT
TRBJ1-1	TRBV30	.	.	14	CAWSVFQGNTEAFF	TGTGCCTGGAGTGTATTTCAGGGAAACACTGAAGCTTTCTTT
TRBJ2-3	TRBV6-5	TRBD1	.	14	CASSDRVNTDTQYF	TGTGCCAGCAGTGACAGGGTAAACACAGATACGCAGTATTTT
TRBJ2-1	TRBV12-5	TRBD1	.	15	CASGFMTGGGGEQFF	TGTGCTAGTGGTTTTATGACAGGGGGCGGCGGGGAGCAGTTCTTC
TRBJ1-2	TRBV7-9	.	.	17	CASSRTGREEFNYGYTF	TGTGCCAGCAGCCGAACTGGGAGGGAAGAATTTAACTATGGCTACACCTTC
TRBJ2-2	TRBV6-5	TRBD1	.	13	CASSYGQGWELFF	TGTGCCAGCAGTTACGGACAGGGGTGGGAGCTGTTTTTT
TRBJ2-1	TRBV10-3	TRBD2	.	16	CAISGPSTSGQNEQFF	TGTGCCATCAGTGGGCCTTCCACTAGCGGCCAAAATGAGCAGTTCTTC
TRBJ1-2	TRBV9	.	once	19	CASSVATSGNNQGNYGYTF	TGTGCCAGCAGCGTAGCTACGTCGGGGAATAACCAAGGCAACTATGGCTACACCTTC
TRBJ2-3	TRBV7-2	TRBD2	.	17	CASSFEIERGPADTQYF	TGTGCCAGCAGCTTCGAAATTGAGCGGGGGCCCGCAGATACGCAGTATTTT
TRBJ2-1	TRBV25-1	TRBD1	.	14	CASSDLGQVHEQFF	TGTGCCAGCAGTGATCTCGGACAGGTGCATGAGCAGTTCTTC
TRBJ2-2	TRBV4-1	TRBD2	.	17	CASSQDRGASGGGELFF	TGCGCCAGCAGCCAAGATCGGGGGGCTAGCGGGGGCGGGGAGCTGTTTTTT
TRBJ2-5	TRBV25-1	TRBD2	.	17	CASSHPPEGGGWETQYF	TGTGCCAGCAGTCATCCCCCAGAGGGCGGGGGTTGGGAGACCCAGTACTTC
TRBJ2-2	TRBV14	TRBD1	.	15	CASSPGQGIFGELFF	TGTGCCAGCAGCCCGGGACAGGGGATTTTCGGGGAGCTGTTTTTT
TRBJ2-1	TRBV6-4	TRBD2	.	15	CASSVAGGAYNEQFF	TGTGCCAGCAGTGTAGCGGGGGGCGCCTACAATGAGCAGTTCTTC
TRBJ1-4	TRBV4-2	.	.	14	CASSQEATNEKLFF	TGTGCCAGCAGCCAAGAAGCGACTAATGAAAAACTGTTTTTT
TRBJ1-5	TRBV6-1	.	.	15	CASSGFGSSNQPQHF	TGTGCCAGCAGTGGGTTCGGGTCGTCAAATCAGCCCCAGCATTTT
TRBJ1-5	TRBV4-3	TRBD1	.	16	CASSQNRDRANQPQHF	TGCGCCAGCAGCCAAAACCGGGACAGGGCGAATCAGCCCCAGCATTTT
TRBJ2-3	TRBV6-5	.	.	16	CASSYSSWGVTDTQYF	TGTGCCAGCAGTTACTCGAGCTGGGGAGTTACAGATACGCAGTATTTT
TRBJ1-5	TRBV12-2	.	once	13	CASRSYRVQPQHF	TGTGCAAGTCGCTCGTACAGGGTTCAGCCCCAGCATTTT
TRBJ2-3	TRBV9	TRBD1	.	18	CASSTPRPGTGQTDTQYF	TGTGCCAGCAGCACGCCGAGGCCCGGGACAGGGCAGACAGATACGCAGTATTTT
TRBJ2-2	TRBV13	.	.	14	CASDTGGSTGELFF	TGTGCCTCCGACACGGGGGGCTCCACCGGGGAGCTGTTTTTT
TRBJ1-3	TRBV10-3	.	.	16	CAIRDLDSPTGNTIYF	TGTGCCATCAGGGATCTCGACAGTCCGACTGGAAACACCATATATTTT
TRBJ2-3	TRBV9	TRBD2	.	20	CASSHAGTSALFRITDTQYF	TGTGCCAGCAGCCACGCAGGGACTAGCGCGCTCTTTCGCATCACAGATACGCAGTATTTT
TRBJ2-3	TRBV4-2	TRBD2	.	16	CASSPLLAGGTDTQYF	TGTGCCAGCAGCCCTCTTCTAGCGGGGGGTACAGATACGCAGTATTTT
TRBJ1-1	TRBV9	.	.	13	CASSVGVGTGAFF	TGTGCCAGCAGCGTAGGGGTAGGTACGGGGGCTTTCTTT
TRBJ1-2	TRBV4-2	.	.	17	CASSKRDAGRLGYGYTF	TGTGCCAGCAGCAAAAGAGACGCTGGTAGGCTCGGGTATGGCTACACCTTC
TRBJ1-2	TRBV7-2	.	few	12	CASSLGPIGYTF	TGTGCCAGCAGCTTAGGGCCGATTGGCTACACCTTC
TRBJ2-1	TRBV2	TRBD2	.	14	CASSDGLAGNEQFF	TGTGCCAGCAGTGACGGACTAGCAGGTAATGAGCAGTTCTTC
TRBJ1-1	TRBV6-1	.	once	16	CASSAAPVTKNTEAFF	TGTGCCAGCAGTGCTGCCCCGGTCACCAAGAACACTGAAGCTTTCTTT
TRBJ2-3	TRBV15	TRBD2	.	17	CATSRDFGGGPGDTQYF	TGTGCCACCAGCAGAGATTTCGGGGGGGGGCCTGGAGATACGCAGTATTTT
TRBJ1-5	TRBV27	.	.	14	CASSLYQGNQPQHF	TGTGCCAGCAGTTTATACCAGGGTAATCAGCCCCAGCATTTT
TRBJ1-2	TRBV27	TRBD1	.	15	CASSFVQGVGYGYTF	TGTGCCAGCAGTTTCGTACAGGGGGTAGGCTATGGCTACACCTTC
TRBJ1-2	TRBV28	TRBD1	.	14	CASSSRTGWNGYTF	TGTGCCAGCAGTTCCCGGACAGGGTGGAATGGCTACACCTTC
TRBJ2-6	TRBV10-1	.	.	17	CASSESAGRGGANVLTF	TGCGCCAGCAGTGAGTCGGCTGGCAGAGGTGGGGCCAACGTCCTGACTTTC
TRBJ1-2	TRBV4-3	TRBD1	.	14	CASSPPGQGNGYTF	TGCGCCAGCAGCCCCCCGGGACAGGGAAATGGCTACACCTTC
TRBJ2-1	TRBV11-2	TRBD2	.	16	CASSFPLAGGRNEQFF	TGTGCCAGCAGCTTTCCACTAGCGGGGGGTCGAAATGAGCAGTTCTTC
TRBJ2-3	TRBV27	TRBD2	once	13	CASSLAGTDTQYF	TGTGCCAGCAGCCTAGCGGGGACAGATACGCAGTATTTT
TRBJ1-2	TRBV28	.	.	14	CASSLPTGGYGYTF	TGTGCCAGCAGTTTACCGACAGGCGGGTATGGCTACACCTTC
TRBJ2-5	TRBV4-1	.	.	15	CASSQAGGRPETQYF	TGCGCCAGCAGCCAAGCCGGGGGAAGGCCGGAGACCCAGTACTTC
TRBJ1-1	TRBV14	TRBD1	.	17	CASSQRTGGRADTEAFF	TGTGCCAGCAGCCAAAGGACAGGGGGCAGGGCGGACACTGAAGCTTTCTTT
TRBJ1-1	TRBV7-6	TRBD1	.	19	CASSPAGTGGTWRDTEAFF	TGTGCCAGCAGCCCAGCCGGGACAGGGGGCACCTGGCGGGACACTGAAGCTTTCTTT
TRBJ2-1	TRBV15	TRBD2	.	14	CATSRGGGDNEQFF	TGTGCCACCAGCAGGGGCGGGGGGGACAATGAGCAGTTCTTC
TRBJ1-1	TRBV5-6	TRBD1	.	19	CASSSIRTGGPGEYTEAFF	TGTGCCAGCAGTTCAATAAGGACAGGGGGGCCGGGAGAGTACACTGAAGCTTTCTTT
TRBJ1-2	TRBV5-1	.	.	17	CASSLEDSQSANYGYTF	TGCGCCAGCAGCTTGGAGGACAGTCAGTCCGCTAACTATGGCTACACCTTC
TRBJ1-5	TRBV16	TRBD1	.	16	CASSQGWDRANQPQHF	TGTGCCAGCAGCCAAGGTTGGGACAGGGCGAATCAGCCCCAGCATTTT
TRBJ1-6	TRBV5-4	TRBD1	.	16	CASSPGDRGANSPLHF	TGTGCCAGCAGCCCGGGAGACAGGGGGGCGAATTCACCCCTCCACTTT